This T cell receptor beta chain is drawn from a study of blood T cells in healthy people across ages. The second PCR ran roughly 6 to 11 cycles with a sample-barcoded 5' primer and J-beta primers. TCRdb processed the 5' RACE reads anew with MiXCR; each CDR3 protein has one entry. The sample lists about 590,000 distinct CDR3 sequences, about 28% seen once, with more than 15% in the top ten. Losses at the gene ends were 6 bases for V and 3 bases for J; bases not matched to a gene: 13. Per germline, CDR1 MNHEY and CDR2 SMNVEV (reference sequence). This CDR3 contains 17 residues. Samples had at least 6 million PBMCs isolated from them.

The chain recombines TRBV27 with TRBJ1-5, with 8 bases aligning to TRBD1. The receptor was isolated from a woman aged 80 or over in good health. Sequenced: blood. CDR3 sequence reads: CASSRITGGSANQPQHF. The CDR3 DNA reads as TGTGCCAGCAGCAGGATCACAGGGGGGAGCGCCAATCAGCCCCAGCATTTT.